The rows below give T cell receptor beta chains drawn from one sample of a study of OX40 agonist ivuxolimab in advanced cancers. TCRdb's copy holds only in-frame clones and misses some; the assay was immunoSEQ multiplex PCR. The sample records 25,000 to 30,000 clones, 83% being singletons. This specimen consisted of CD4+ or CD8+ T cells sorted from blood, obtained in a trial of the OX40 agonist ivuxolimab. The receptor set was obtained from an adult with an advanced solid tumor such as melanoma, head and neck, liver or kidney cancer. The CDR3 runs from the conserved cysteine through the conserved F or W. The order of the fields is CDR3 protein, CDR3 DNA, clone size, V gene, D gene, J gene. A D gene is named only where the DNA matches it firmly. Clone size is shown for a subset of rows, as once, few, many or a class of expanded clone.

CASSYHPDLMNTEAFF | TGTGCCAGCAGTTACCATCCGGATTTAATGAACACTGAAGCTTTCTTT | - | TRBV6-5 | - | TRBJ1-1
CASSLGTGNNYGYTF | TGTGCCAGCAGCTTAGGGACAGGGAATAACTATGGCTACACCTTC | few | TRBV7-9 | TRBD1 | TRBJ1-2
CASSRHPDGRETQYF | TGTGCCAGTAGCCGGCACCCAGACGGTCGGGAGACCCAGTACTTC | medium-sized | TRBV19 | - | TRBJ2-5
CASSLGGSNQPQHF | TGTGCCAGCAGCTTGGGAGGGAGCAATCAGCCCCAGCATTTT | medium-sized | TRBV5-4 | - | TRBJ1-5
CASSYLAGGQTQYF | TGTGCCAGCAGTTACCTTGCGGGGGGACAGACCCAGTACTTC | - | TRBV6-6 | TRBD2 | TRBJ2-5
CASSYREGWNTEAFF | TGTGCCAGCAGTTACCGGGAGGGCTGGAACACTGAAGCTTTCTTT | - | TRBV6-5 | - | TRBJ1-1
CASLSWGAGYTF | TGTGCCAGCCTATCTTGGGGGGCGGGCTACACCTTC | - | TRBV27 | - | TRBJ1-2
CASSYWPGDTGELFF | TGTGCCAGCAGTTACTGGCCGGGGGACACCGGGGAGCTGTTTTTT | - | TRBV6-5 | - | TRBJ2-2
CASSSVGVEQYF | TGTGCCAGCAGCTCAGTGGGGGTCGAGCAGTACTTC | - | TRBV7-6 | - | TRBJ2-7
CASSEWASDEQYF | TGTGCCAGCAGTGAATGGGCCTCGGACGAGCAGTACTTC | once | TRBV2 | - | TRBJ2-7
CASSPPSGGDNEQFF | TGTGCCAGCTCACCACCTAGCGGGGGGGACAATGAGCAGTTCTTC | - | TRBV18 | TRBD2 | TRBJ2-1
CASSRLGTDTQYF | TGTGCCAGCAGTCGCCTAGGAACAGATACGCAGTATTTT | - | TRBV6-4 | - | TRBJ2-3
CASSLSINSPLHF | TGTGCCAGCAGTTTATCGATTAATTCACCCCTCCACTTT | - | TRBV27 | - | TRBJ1-6
CASSIDLEYMDGYTF | TGTGCCAGTAGTATAGATCTAGAATACATGGATGGCTACACCTTC | - | TRBV19 | - | TRBJ1-2
CAIRGETGSTNYEQYF | TGTGCCATCCGAGGGGAGACAGGGAGCACCAACTACGAGCAGTACTTC | - | TRBV10-3 | TRBD1 | TRBJ2-7
CASSWPGITDTQYF | TGTGCCAGCAGTTGGCCGGGGATCACAGATACGCAGTATTTT | - | TRBV27 | - | TRBJ2-3
CASRDRGNGYTF | TGTGCCAGCAGAGACAGGGGGAATGGCTACACCTTC | once | TRBV6-5 | TRBD1 | TRBJ1-2
CASSSRDSSYEQYF | TGTGCCAGTAGTTCAAGAGACAGCTCATACGAGCAGTACTTC | - | TRBV19 | - | TRBJ2-7
CASRPDGNTDTQYF | TGCGCCAGCAGGCCGGACGGGAACACAGATACGCAGTATTTT | medium-sized | TRBV10-1 | - | TRBJ2-3
CAIFQTRNYGYTF | TGTGCCATTTTCCAAACACGAAACTATGGCTACACCTTC | - | TRBV10-3 | - | TRBJ1-2
CASSLGGYYEQYF | TGTGCCAGCAGCTTGGGTGGGTACTACGAGCAGTACTTC | - | TRBV5-6 | - | TRBJ2-7
CASRVVSSGNTIYF | TGTGCCAGCCGGGTTGTGAGCTCTGGAAACACCATATATTTT | - | TRBV6-5 | - | TRBJ1-3
CASSWKDTSYEQYF | TGTGCCAGCAGTTGGAAGGACACGTCCTACGAGCAGTACTTC | once | TRBV27 | - | TRBJ2-7
CASSSTEYNSPLHF | TGTGCCAGCAGCTCCACAGAATATAATTCACCCCTCCACTTT | - | TRBV6-5 | - | TRBJ1-6
CASSQSWRAGGPTDTQYF | TGCGCCAGCAGCCAATCCTGGAGGGCGGGGGGCCCCACAGATACGCAGTATTTT | - | TRBV4-1 | TRBD2 | TRBJ2-3
CASSLGLKGTYQPQHF | TGTGCCAGCAGTCTGGGACTTAAGGGGACCTATCAGCCCCAGCATTTT | - | TRBV7-8 | - | TRBJ1-5
CASSLVNWLTNTEAFF | TGTGCCAGCAGCTTAGTTAATTGGCTGACGAACACTGAAGCTTTCTTT | - | TRBV7-6 | - | TRBJ1-1
CASSLTSGGAYEQYF | TGTGCCAGCAGCTTAACCAGCGGGGGAGCCTACGAGCAGTACTTC | - | TRBV7-8 | TRBD2 | TRBJ2-7
CASSFRAGPYEQYF | - | - | TRBV5-5 | - | TRBJ2-7